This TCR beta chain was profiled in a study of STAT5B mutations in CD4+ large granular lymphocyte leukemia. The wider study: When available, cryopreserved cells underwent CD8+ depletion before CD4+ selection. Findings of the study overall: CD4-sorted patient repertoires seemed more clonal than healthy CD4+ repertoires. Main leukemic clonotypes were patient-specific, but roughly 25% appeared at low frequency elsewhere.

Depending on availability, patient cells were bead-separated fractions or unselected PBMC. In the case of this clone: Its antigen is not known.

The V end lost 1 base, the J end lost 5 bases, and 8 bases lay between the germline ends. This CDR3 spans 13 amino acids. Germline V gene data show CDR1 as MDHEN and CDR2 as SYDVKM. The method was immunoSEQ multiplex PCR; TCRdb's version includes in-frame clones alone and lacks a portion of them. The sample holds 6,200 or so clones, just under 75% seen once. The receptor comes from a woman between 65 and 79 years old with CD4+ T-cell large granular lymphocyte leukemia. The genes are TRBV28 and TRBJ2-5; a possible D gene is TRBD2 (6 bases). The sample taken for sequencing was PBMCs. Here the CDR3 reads CASSLLGGETQYF. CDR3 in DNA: TGTGCCAGCAGTTTATTGGGAGGCGAGACCCAGTACTTC.